The clone carrying this T cell receptor beta chain has more than one count but fewer than ten. Antigen: not known. Unique molecular identifiers (one per individual cDNA molecule) were attached. TCRdb reanalysed the 5' RACE reads using MiXCR and keeps one entry per CDR3 protein. There are approximately 52,000 distinct CDR3 sequences in the sample; 8% occur only once, and about 9.2% lies in the top ten. The data are from a study of early T cells in non-severe SARS-CoV-2 infection. For the study at large: It was bulk RNA from unsorted whole blood that was sequenced, and the chains were unpaired.

Study conclusions and caveats: VDJdb matching skewed toward anti-spike CD8 responses, missing private and CD4 specificities.

The germline gives CDR1 MNHEY, CDR2 SMNVEV (reference sequence). V gave up 3 bases and J gave up 4 bases, with 9 bases separating them. This CDR3 contains 13 residues. The TCR originated in an adult who was a healthcare worker with PCR-confirmed SARS-CoV-2 infection or an uninfected control (not recorded which). The chain is built from TRBV27 and TRBJ1-2; D unclear. Specimen: whole blood. CDR3 sequence reads: CASSFQSTYGYTF. The CDR3, as DNA: TGTGCCAGCAGTTTCCAGTCAACCTATGGCTACACCTTC.